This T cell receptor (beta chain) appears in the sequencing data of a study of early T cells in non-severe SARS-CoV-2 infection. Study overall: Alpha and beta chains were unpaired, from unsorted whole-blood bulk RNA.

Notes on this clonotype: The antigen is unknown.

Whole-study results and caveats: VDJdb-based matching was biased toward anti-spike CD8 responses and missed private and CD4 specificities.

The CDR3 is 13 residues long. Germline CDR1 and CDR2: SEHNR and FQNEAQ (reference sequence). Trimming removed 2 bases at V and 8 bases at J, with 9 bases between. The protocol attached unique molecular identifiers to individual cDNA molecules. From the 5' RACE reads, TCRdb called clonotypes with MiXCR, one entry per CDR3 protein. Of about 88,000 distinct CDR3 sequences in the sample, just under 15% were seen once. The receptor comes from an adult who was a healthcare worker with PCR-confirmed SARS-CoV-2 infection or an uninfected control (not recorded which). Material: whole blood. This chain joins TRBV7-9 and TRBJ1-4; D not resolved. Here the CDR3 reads CASSLNMGEKLFF. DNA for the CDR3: TGTGCCAGCAGCTTAAATATGGGGGAAAAACTGTTTTTT.